This entry is about one TCR beta chain. This specimen comes from a study of shared clonotypes between healthy human individuals. Selected positively for CCR7 and CD45RO-negative, naive CD8 cells excluded terminally differentiated effector memory CD45RA+ cells. Among the donors, all were Caucasian adults who lived in Nashville, Tennessee. TCRdb's copy holds only in-frame clones and misses some; the assay was immunoSEQ multiplex PCR. Seen here are about 2.1 million clones, just over 90% observed once, and the top ten hold under 2%. Germline V lookup: CDR1 WNHNN, CDR2 SYGVQD (reference sequence). This CDR3 contains 13 residues. Trimming stripped 2 bases from V and 5 bases from J, with 6 bases between.

The specimen sequenced was naive CD8+ T cells from PBMCs. The source of this sequence is a man aged 18 to 30 in good health. Some clones in this sample may be carry-over from other donors' samples. The V and J genes are TRBV10-1 and TRBJ2-2; D perhaps matches TRBD1 (6 bases). CDR3 region: CASSERGTGELFF. CDR3 in DNA: TGCGCCAGCAGTGAGAGGGGGACCGGGGAGCTGTTTTTT.